This TCR beta chain was found in a study of OX40 agonist ivuxolimab in advanced cancers. Here immunoSEQ multiplex PCR was the method, and the copy in TCRdb shows in-frame clones only, minus some. This repertoire shows 55,000 to 90,000 clones, 80% to 90% found once; its top ten account for approximately 1%. Trimming took 7 bases from V and 0 from J, leaving 10 bases between them. CDR1 and CDR2 (germline): MNHNS, SASEGT. This CDR3 contains 14 residues. This clone was observed once. Blood got drawn at baseline, again on cycle 4 day 1, and then on cycle 7 day 1. The chain carries TRBV6-1 and TRBJ2-1, with D possibly matching TRBD2 (6 bases). The sequence derives from an adult with an advanced solid tumor such as melanoma, head and neck, liver or kidney cancer. Sequenced material: CD4+ or CD8+ T cells sorted from blood, taken in a trial of the OX40 agonist ivuxolimab. The CDR3 loop reads CASNGGRSYNEQFF. The CDR3 nucleotides read TGTGCCAGCAACGGGGGACGCTCCTACAATGAGCAGTTCTTC.